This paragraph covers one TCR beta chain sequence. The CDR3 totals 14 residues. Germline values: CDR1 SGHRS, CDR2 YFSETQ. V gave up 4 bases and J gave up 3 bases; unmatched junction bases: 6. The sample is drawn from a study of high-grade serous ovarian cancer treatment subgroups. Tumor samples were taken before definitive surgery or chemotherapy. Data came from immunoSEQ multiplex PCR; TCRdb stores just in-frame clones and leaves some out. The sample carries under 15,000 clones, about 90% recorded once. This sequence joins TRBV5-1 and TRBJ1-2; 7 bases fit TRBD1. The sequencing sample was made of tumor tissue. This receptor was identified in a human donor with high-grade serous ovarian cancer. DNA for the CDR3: TGCGCCAGCAGCGCCGCACAGGGGTACTATGGCTACACCTTC. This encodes CASSAAQGYYGYTF.